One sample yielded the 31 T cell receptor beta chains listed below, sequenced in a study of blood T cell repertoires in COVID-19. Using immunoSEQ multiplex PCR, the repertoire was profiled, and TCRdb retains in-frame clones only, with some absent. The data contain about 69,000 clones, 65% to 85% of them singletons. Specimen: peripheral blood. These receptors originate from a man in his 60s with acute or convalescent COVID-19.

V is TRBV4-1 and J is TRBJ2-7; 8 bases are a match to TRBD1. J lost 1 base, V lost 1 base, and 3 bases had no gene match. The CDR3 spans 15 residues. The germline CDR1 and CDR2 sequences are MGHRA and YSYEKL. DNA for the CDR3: TGCGCCAGCAGCCAAGGACAGGGGACTTCCTACGAGCAGTACTTC. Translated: CASSQGQGTSYEQYF.

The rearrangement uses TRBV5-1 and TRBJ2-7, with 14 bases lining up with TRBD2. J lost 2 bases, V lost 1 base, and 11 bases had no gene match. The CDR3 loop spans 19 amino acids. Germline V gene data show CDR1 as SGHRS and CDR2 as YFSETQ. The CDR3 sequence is CASSLLGPWTSGGPYEQYF. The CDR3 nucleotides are TGCGCCAGCAGCTTGTTGGGGCCCTGGACTAGCGGGGGGCCCTACGAGCAGTACTTC.

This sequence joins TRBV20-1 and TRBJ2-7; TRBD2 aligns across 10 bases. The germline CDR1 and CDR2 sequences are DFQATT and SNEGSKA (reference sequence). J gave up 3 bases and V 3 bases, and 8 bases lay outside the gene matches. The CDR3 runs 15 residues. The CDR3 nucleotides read TGCAGTGCTAGTCTGGGAGTAGCGGGGGGCTACGAGCAGTACTTC. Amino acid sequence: CSASLGVAGGYEQYF.

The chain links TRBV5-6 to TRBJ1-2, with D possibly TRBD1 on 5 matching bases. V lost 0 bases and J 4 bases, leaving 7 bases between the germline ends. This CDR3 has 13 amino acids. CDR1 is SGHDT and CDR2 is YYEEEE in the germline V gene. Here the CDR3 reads CASSLGQSYGYTF. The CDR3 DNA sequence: TGTGCCAGCAGCTTGGGACAGTCCTATGGCTACACCTTC.

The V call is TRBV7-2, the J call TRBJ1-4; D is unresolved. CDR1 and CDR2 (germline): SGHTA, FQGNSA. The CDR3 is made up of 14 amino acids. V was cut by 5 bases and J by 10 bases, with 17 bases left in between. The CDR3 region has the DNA TGTGCCAGCAGCCCCTCACGGGGTCCAGGAAAACTGTTTTTT. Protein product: CASSPSRGPGKLFF.

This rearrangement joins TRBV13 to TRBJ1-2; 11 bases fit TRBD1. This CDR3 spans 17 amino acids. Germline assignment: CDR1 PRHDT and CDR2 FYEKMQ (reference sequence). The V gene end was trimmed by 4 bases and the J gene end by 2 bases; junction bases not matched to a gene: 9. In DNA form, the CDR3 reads TGTGCCAGCAGCTCCTCCGGGACAGGGGGTTTCAACTATGGCTACACCTTC. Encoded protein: CASSSSGTGGFNYGYTF.

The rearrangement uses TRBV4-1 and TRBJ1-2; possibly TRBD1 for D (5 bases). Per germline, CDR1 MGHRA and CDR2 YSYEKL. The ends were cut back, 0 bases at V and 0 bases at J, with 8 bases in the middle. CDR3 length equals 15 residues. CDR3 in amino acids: CASSQETATNYGYTF. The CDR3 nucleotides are TGCGCCAGCAGCCAAGAGACAGCTACTAACTATGGCTACACCTTC.

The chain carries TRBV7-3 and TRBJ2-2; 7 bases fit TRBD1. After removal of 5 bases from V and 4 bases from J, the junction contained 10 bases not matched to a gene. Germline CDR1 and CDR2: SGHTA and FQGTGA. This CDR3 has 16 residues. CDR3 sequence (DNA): TGTGCCAGCAGCCATGGGACAGCCGGCCCCACCGGGGAGCTGTTTTTT. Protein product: CASSHGTAGPTGELFF. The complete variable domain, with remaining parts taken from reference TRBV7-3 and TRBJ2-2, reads GAGVSQTPSNKVTEKGKYVELRCDPISGHTALYWYRQSLGQGPEFLIYFQGTGAADDSGLPNDRFFAVRPEGSVSTLKIQRTERGDSAVYLCASSHGTAGPTGELFFGEGSRLTVL.

The CDR3 sequence is CASSVREGIDQPQHF. The CDR3 DNA sequence: TGTGCCAGCAGCGTGAGGGAAGGTATTGACCAGCCCCAGCATTTT. The chain employs TRBV9 and TRBJ1-5; D gene ambiguous. The CDR3 extends over 15 amino acids. Germline V gene lookup returns CDR1 SGDLS and CDR2 YYNGEE. The ends were cut back, 2 bases at V and 7 bases at J, with 16 bases in the middle. Looking up the rest from reference TRBV9 and TRBJ1-5 gives the full variable domain: DSGVTQTPKHLITATGQRVTLRCSPRSGDLSVYWYQQSLDQGLQFLIQYYNGEERAKGNILERFSAQQFPDLHSELNLSSLELGDSALYFCASSVREGIDQPQHFGDGTRLSIL.

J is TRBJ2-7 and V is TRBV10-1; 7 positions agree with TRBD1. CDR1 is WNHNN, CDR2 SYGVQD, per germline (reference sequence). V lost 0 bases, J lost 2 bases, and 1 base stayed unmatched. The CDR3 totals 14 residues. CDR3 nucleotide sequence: TGCGCCAGCAGTGAGTCGGGGACAGCCTACGAGCAGTACTTC. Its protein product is CASSESGTAYEQYF.

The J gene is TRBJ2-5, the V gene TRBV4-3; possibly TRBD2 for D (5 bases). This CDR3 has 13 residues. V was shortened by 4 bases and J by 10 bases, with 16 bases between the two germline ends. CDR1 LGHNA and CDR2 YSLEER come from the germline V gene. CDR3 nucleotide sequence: TGCGCCAGCAGCCCGGGGAGAATATTCGACCAGTACTTC. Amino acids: CASSPGRIFDQYF.

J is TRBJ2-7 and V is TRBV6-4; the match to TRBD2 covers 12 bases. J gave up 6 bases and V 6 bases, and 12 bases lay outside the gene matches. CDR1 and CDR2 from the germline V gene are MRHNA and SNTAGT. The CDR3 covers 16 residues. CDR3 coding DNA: TGTGCCAGCAGGTCCCCGACTAGCGGGGGTGGGGGCGAGCAGTACTTC. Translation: CASRSPTSGGGGEQYF.

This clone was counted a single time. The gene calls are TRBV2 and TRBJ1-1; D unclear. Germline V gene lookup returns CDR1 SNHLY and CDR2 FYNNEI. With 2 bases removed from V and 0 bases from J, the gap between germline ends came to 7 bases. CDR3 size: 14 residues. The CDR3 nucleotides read TGTGCCAGCAGTGAAATATCAGTGAACACTGAAGCTTTCTTT. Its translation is CASSEISVNTEAFF. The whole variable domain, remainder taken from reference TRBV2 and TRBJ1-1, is EPEVTQTPSHQVTQMGQEVILRCVPISNHLYFYWYRQILGQKVEFLVSFYNNEISEKSEIFDDQFSVERPDGSNFTLKIRSTKLEDSAMYFCASSEISVNTEAFFGQGTRLTVV.

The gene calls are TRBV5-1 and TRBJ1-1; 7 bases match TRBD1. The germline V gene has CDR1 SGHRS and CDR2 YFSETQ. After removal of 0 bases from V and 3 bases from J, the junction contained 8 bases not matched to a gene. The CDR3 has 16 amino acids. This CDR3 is CASSLGQGVVDTEAFF. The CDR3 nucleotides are TGCGCCAGCAGCTTGGGACAGGGAGTTGTCGACACTGAAGCTTTCTTT.

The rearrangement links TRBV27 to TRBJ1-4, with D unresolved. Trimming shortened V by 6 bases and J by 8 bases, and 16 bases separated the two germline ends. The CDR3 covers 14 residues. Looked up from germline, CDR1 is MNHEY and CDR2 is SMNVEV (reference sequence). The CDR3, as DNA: TGTGCCAGCAGCCGGTCGCGATTGCGCGAAAAACTGTTTTTT. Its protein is CASSRSRLREKLFF.

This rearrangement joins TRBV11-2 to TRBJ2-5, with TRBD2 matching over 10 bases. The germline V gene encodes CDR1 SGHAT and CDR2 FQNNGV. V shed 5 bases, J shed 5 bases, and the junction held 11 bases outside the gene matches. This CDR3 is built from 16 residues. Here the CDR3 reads CASSVSGGAISETQYF. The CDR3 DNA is TGTGCCAGCAGCGTCAGCGGGGGGGCCATATCGGAGACCCAGTACTTC.

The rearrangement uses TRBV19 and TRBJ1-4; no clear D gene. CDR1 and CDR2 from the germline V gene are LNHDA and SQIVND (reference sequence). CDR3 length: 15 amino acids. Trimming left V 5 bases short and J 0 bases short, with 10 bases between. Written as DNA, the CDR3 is TGTGCCAGTAGTGGGGAGCCCACAACTAATGAAAAACTGTTTTTT. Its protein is CASSGEPTTNEKLFF.

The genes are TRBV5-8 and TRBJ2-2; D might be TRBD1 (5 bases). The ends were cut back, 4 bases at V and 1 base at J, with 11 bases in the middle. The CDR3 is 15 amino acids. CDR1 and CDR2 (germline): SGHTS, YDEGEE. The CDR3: CASSRAGMNTGELFF. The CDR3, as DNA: TGTGCCAGCAGCAGGGCAGGGATGAACACCGGGGAGCTGTTTTTT. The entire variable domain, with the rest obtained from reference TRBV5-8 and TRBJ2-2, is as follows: EAGVTQSPTHLIKTRGQQATLRCSPISGHTSVYWYQQALGLGLQFLLWYDEGEERNRGNFPPRFSGRQFPNYSSELNVNALELEDSALYLCASSRAGMNTGELFFGEGSRLTVL.

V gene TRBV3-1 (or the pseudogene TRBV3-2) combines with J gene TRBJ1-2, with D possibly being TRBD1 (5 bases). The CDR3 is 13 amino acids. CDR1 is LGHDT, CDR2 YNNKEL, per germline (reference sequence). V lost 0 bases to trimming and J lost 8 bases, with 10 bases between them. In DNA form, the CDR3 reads TGTGCCAGCAGCCAAGATCGGGCAGGGGGCTACACCTTC. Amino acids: CASSQDRAGGYTF.

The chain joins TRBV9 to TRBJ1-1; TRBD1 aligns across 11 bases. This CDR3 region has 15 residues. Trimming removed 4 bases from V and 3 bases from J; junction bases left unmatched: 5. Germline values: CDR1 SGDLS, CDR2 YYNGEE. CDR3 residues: CASSLDRGLDTEAFF. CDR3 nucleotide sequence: TGTGCCAGCAGCTTGGACAGGGGGCTGGACACTGAAGCTTTCTTT.

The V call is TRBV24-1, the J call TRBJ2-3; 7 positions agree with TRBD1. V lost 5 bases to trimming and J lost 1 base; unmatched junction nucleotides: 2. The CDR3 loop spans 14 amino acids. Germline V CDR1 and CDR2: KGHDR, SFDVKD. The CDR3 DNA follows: TGTGCCACCAGTGCCCAGGGGGGCACAGATACGCAGTATTTT. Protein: CATSAQGGTDTQYF.

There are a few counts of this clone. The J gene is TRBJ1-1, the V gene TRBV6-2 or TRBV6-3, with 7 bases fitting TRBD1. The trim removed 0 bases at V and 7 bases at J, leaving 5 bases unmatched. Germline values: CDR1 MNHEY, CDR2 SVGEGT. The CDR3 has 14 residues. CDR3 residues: CASSYSGRQGEAFF. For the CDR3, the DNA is TGTGCCAGCAGTTACTCGGGGCGACAGGGTGAAGCTTTCTTT.

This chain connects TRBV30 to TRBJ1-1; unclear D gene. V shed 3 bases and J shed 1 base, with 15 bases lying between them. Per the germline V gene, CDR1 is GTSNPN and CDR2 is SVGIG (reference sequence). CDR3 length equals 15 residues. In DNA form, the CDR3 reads TGTGCCTGGAGAACCGACACAAGAGCGAACACTGAAGCTTTCTTT. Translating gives CAWRTDTRANTEAFF. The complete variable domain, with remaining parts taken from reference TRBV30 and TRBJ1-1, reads SQTIHQWPATLVQPVGSPLSLECTVEGTSNPNLYWYRQAAGRGLQLLFYSVGIGQISSEVPQNLSASRPQDRQFILSSKKLLLSDSGFYLCAWRTDTRANTEAFFGQGTRLTVV.

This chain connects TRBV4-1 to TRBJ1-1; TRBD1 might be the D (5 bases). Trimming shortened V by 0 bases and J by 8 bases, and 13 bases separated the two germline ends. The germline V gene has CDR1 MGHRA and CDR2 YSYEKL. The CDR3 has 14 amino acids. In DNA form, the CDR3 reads TGCGCCAGCAGCCAAGATGAAGGGGCTACCGAAGCTTTCTTT. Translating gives CASSQDEGATEAFF.

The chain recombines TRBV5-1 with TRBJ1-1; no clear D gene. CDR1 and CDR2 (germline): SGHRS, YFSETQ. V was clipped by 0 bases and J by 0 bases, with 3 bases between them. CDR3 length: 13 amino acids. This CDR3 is CASSLGMNTEAFF. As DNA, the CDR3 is TGCGCCAGCAGCTTGGGTATGAACACTGAAGCTTTCTTT.

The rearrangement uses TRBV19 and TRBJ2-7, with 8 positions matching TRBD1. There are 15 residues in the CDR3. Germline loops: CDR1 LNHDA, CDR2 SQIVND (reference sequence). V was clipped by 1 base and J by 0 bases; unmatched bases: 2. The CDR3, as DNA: TGTGCCAGTAGTATAGTTGGGACAGGCTCCTACGAGCAGTACTTC. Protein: CASSIVGTGSYEQYF.

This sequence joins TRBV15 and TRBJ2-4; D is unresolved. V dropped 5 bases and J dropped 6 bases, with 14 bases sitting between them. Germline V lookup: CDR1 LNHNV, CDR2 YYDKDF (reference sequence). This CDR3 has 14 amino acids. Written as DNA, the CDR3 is TGTGCCACCAGCGAGAGTGTGCAGGCAAACATTCAGTACTTC. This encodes CATSESVQANIQYF. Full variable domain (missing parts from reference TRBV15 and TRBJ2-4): DAMVIQNPRYQVTQFGKPVTLSCSQTLNHNVMYWYQQKSSQAPKLLFHYYDKDFNNEADTPDNFQSRRPNTSFCFLDIRSPGLGDTAMYLCATSESVQANIQYFGAGTRLSVL.

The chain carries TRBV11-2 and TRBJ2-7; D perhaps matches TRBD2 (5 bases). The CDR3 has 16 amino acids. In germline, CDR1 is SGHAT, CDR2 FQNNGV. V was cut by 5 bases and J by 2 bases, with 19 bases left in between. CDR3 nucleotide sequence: TGTGCCAGCAGCCCCCTGTCGCGGGTCCAGGCCTACGAGCAGTACTTC. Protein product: CASSPLSRVQAYEQYF.

The CDR3 is CASSISAGLYEQYF. CDR3 in DNA: TGTGCCAGTAGTATTTCAGCGGGTCTATACGAGCAGTACTTC. The chain uses TRBV19 and TRBJ2-7, with a tentative D call TRBD2 (6 bases). With 3 bases removed from V and 4 bases from J, the gap between germline ends came to 13 bases. The CDR3 is made up of 14 amino acids. Looked up from germline, CDR1 is LNHDA and CDR2 is SQIVND (reference sequence).

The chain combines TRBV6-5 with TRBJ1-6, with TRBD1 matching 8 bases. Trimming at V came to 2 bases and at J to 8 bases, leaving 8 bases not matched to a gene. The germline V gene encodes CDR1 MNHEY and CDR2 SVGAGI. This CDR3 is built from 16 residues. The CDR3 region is CASSYGQGEVHSPLHF. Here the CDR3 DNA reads TGTGCCAGCAGTTACGGACAGGGTGAGGTCCATTCACCCCTCCACTTT.

CDR3 region: CASSARQGASPLHF. DNA for the CDR3: TGTGCCAGCAGTGCTCGACAGGGAGCTTCACCCCTCCACTTT. V usage is TRBV6-4 and J usage is TRBJ1-6; 7 bases align to TRBD1. The CDR3 contains 14 residues. J gave up 9 bases and V 4 bases, and 6 bases lay outside the gene matches. Looked up from germline, CDR1 is MRHNA and CDR2 is SNTAGT.